This T cell receptor (beta chain) was recovered during a study of graft-versus-host responses after intestinal transplantation. Study-wide context: Every transplant recipient was induced with anti-thymocyte globulin, then maintained on tacrolimus and steroids for approximately three years.

Worth noting for this clone: Its antigen is currently unknown.

Libraries were prepared by immunoSEQ multiplex PCR; TCRdb keeps only in-frame clonotypes and omits some of them. Of nearly 110,000 clones listed, about nine tenths are singletons. This CDR3 has 16 residues. Trimming took off 0 bases at V and 3 bases at J, with 13 bases between the two ends. CDR1 is SGHRS, CDR2 YFSETQ, per germline. This specimen consisted of unstimulated CD4+ T cells sorted from spleen or lymph node cells, obtained before transplant. This TCR was sampled from a human donor who was the organ donor for an intestinal transplant. The rearrangement joins TRBV5-1 to TRBJ2-1; D is unresolved. DNA for the CDR3: TGCGCCAGCAGCTTGGGGTCCGGGCCGATCTACAATGAGCAGTTCTTC. This sequence encodes CASSLGSGPIYNEQFF.